This TCR beta chain stems from a study of shared clonotypes between healthy human individuals. Study findings and constraints: Clonotypes which were not shared had lower generation probabilities than clonotypes that all four donors shared. In having few donors, the study represented limited genetic and exposure-history diversity.

Method: immunoSEQ multiplex PCR; TCRdb's copy keeps in-frame clones and lacks some. The sample has under 650,000 clones, 95% to 97% seen once. The germline gives CDR1 MNHEY, CDR2 SVGAGI. The CDR3 covers 14 residues. Between the trimmed V and J ends, which lost 1 base and 8 bases, there was a span of 14 bases. On this clone itself: Its antigen is not known.

The sequenced sample consisted of naive CD4+ T cells sorted from blood. Subset: CD45RA+ positively selected. The rearrangement links TRBV6-5 to TRBJ1-2, with a tentative D call TRBD1 (5 bases). The TCR sequence derives from a woman aged 30 to 39 in good health. The CDR3 sequence is CASSYYQGKMGYTF. The DNA of the CDR3 is TGTGCCAGCAGTTACTACCAGGGAAAGATGGGCTACACCTTC.